This record looks at one T cell receptor beta chain sequence and its context. The germline CDR1 and CDR2 sequences are SQVTM and ANQGSEA. The CDR3 extends over 12 amino acids. V dropped 3 bases and J dropped 2 bases, with 7 bases sitting between them. This entry is derived from a study of control samples from healthy donors and cancer patients. Sequencing used immunoSEQ multiplex PCR; TCRdb keeps in-frame clones, though not all of them. The repertoire includes tens of thousands of clones, about nine tenths of them detected once, and 4.5% to 7% sits in the top ten. What was sequenced was blood. J is TRBJ1-2 and V is TRBV29-1, with a possible D match to TRBD1 (5 bases). The clonotype was recovered from a man aged 45-60 years in good health. The CDR3 sequence: CSVDAGNYGYTF. CDR3 nucleotides: TGCAGCGTTGATGCAGGGAACTATGGCTACACCTTC.